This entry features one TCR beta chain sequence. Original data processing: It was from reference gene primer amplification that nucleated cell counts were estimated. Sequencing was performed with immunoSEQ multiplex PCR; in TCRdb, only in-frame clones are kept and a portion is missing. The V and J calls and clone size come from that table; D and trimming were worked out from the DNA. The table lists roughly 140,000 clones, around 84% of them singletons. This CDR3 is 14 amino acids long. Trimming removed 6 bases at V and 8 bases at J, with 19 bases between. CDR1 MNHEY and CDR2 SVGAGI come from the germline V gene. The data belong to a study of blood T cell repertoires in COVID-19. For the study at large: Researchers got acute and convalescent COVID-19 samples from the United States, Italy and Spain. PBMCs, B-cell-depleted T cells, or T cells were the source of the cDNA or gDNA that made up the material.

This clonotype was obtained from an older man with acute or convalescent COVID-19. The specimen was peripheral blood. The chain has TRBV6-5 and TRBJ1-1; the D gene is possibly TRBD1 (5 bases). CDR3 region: CASSGGTAFREAFF. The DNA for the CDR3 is TGTGCCAGCAGCGGAGGGACTGCCTTTCGGGAAGCTTTCTTT.